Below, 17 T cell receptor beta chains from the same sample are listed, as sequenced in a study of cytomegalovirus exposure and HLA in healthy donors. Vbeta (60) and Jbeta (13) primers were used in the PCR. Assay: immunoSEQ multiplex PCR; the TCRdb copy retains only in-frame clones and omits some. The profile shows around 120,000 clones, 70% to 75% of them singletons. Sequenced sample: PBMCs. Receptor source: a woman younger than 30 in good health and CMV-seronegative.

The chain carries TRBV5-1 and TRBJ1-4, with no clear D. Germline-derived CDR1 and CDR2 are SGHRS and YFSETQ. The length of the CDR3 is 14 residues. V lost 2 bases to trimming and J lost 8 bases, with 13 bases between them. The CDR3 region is CASSLDTLKEKLFF. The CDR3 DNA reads TGCGCCAGCAGCTTAGACACGTTAAAGGAAAAACTGTTTTTT.

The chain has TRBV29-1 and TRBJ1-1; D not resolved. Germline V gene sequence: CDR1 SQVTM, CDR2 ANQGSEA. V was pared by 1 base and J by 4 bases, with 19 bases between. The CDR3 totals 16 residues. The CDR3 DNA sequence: TGCAGCGTTGAAGGGGGAAGAGGAGGGAGGATCACTGAAGCTTTCTTT. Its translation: CSVEGGRGGRITEAFF. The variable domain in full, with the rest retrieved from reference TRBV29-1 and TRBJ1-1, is SAVISQKPSRDICQRGTSLTIQCQVDSQVTMMFWYRQQPGQSLTLIATANQGSEATYESGFVIDKFPISRPNLTFSTLTVSNMSPEDSSIYLCSVEGGRGGRITEAFFGQGTRLTVV.

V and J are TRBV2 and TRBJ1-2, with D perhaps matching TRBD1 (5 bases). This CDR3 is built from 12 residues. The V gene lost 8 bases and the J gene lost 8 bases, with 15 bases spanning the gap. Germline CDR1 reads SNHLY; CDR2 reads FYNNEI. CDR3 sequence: CASEWGMEGYTF. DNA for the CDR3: TGTGCCAGCGAGTGGGGCATGGAGGGCTACACCTTC.

The CDR3 region is CASSRGVNEKLFF. The CDR3 DNA reads as TGTGCCAGTAGTCGGGGGGTAAATGAAAAACTGTTTTTT. The rearrangement uses TRBV19 and TRBJ1-4; weak D call: TRBD1 (5 bases). The CDR3 is 13 amino acids. CDR1 LNHDA and CDR2 SQIVND come from the germline V gene (reference sequence). Trimming removed 5 bases from V and 5 bases from J, with 9 bases in between.

CDR3 nucleotides: TGTGCCATCAGCCGGACAGGAGAGGACTATGGCTACACCTTC. This codes for CAISRTGEDYGYTF. J is TRBJ1-2 and V is TRBV10-3; 7 positions match TRBD1. The CDR3 has 14 amino acids. V was clipped by 6 bases and J by 3 bases; unmatched bases: 7. CDR1 and CDR2 from the germline V gene are ENHRY and SYGVKD.

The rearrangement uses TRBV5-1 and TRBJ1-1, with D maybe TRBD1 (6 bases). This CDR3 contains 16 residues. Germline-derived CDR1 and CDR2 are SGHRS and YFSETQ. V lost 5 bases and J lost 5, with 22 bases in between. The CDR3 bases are TGCGCCAGCAGTTGGGAGCCAACAGGGATATCAACTGAAGCTTTCTTT. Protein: CASSWEPTGISTEAFF.

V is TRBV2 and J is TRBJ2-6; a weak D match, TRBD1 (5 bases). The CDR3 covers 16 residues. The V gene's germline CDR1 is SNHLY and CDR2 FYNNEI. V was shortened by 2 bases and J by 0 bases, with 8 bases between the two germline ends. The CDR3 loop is CASSEFRGSGANVLTF. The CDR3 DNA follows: TGTGCCAGCAGTGAATTTAGGGGCTCTGGGGCCAACGTCCTGACTTTC.

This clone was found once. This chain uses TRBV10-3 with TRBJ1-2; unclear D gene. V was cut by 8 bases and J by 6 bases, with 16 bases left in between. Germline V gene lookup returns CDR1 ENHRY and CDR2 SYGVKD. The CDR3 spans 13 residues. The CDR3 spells CAIRGHGVDGYTF. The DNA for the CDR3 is TGTGCCATCCGAGGTCACGGGGTGGATGGCTACACCTTC.

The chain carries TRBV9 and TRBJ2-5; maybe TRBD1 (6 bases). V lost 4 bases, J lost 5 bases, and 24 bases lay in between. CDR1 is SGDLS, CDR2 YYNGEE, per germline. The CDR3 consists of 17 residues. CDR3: CASSPSVSGQPAETQYF. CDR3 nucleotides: TGTGCCAGCAGCCCCTCGGTCAGCGGACAGCCGGCGGAGACCCAGTACTTC.

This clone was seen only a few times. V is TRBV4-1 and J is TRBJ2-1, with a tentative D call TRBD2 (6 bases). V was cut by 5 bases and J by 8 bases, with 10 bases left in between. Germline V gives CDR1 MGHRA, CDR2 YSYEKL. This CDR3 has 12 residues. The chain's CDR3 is CASSWEVDEQFF. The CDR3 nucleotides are TGCGCCAGCAGCTGGGAGGTCGATGAGCAGTTCTTC.

CDR3 bases: TGTGCCAGCAGTGATGGGCAGGCGCACCAAGAGACCCAGTACTTC. Its translation is CASSDGQAHQETQYF. This rearrangement joins TRBV2 to TRBJ2-5; D is unresolved. The CDR3 is 15 residues long. The germline V gene encodes CDR1 SNHLY and CDR2 FYNNEI. Trimming removed 3 bases at V and 0 bases at J, with 11 bases between.

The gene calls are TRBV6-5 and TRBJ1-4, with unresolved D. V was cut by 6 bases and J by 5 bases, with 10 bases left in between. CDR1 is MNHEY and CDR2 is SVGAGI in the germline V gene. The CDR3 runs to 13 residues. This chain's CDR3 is CASRGRTNEKLFF. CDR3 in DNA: TGTGCCAGCAGAGGGAGGACGAATGAAAAACTGTTTTTT.

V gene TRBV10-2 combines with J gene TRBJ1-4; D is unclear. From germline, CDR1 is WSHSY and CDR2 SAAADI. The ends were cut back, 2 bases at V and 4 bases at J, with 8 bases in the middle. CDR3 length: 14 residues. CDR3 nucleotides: TGCGCCAGCAGTGAGGTGGTAGTTAATGAAAAACTGTTTTTT. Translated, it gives CASSEVVVNEKLFF.

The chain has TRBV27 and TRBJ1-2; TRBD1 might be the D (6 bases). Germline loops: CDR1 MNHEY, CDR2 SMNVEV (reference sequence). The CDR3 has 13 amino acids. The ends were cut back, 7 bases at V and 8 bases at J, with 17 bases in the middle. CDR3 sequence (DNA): TGTGCCAGCATCCAGGGGAGGGTGCGCGGCTACACCTTC. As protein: CASIQGRVRGYTF.

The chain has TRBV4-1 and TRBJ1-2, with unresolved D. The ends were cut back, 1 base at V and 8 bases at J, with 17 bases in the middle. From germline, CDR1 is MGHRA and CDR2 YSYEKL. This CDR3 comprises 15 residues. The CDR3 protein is CASSQGPGGGIGYTF. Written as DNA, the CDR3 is TGCGCCAGCAGCCAAGGCCCCGGTGGAGGGATAGGCTACACCTTC.

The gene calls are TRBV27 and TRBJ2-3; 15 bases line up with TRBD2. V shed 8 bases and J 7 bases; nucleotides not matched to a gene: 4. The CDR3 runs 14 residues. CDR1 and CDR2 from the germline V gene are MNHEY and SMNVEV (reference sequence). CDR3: CASRTSGGANTQYF. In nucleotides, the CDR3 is TGTGCCAGCCGGACTAGCGGGGGGGCGAATACGCAGTATTTT.

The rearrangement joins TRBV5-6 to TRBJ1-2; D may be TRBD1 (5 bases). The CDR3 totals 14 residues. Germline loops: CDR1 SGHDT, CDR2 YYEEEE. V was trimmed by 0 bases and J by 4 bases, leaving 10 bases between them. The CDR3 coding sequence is TGTGCCAGCAGCTTGGTGGTTCAGGGCTATGGCTACACCTTC. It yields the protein CASSLVVQGYGYTF.